Presented here are 8 T cell receptor beta chains from one specimen sequenced in a study of T cells in Graves' hyperthyroidism and ophthalmopathy. Amplification of TCR beta CDR3 regions was performed using RNA transcripts as template. HTBI primers were employed in a first-round RT-PCR of the TCR CDR3. TCRdb re-called the multiplex PCR reads through MiXCR, storing one row per CDR3 protein. The profile covers 150,000 or so distinct CDR3 sequences, with around 8.9% appearing a single time and less than 25% taken by the ten largest. The sequenced sample was blood. Source of these receptors: a woman aged 18-29 years with Graves' hyperthyroidism that later progressed to Graves' ophthalmopathy.

This clonotype appeared many times. CDR3 in amino acids: CASSLTLEKLFF. CDR3 nucleotide sequence: TGTGCCAGCAGTTTGACCCTCGAAAAACTGTTTTTT. The gene calls are TRBV12-3 or TRBV12-4 and TRBJ1-4; D unresolved. There are 12 residues in the CDR3. Trimming pared 3 bases from V and 8 bases from J, leaving 7 bases between.

This clonotype was seen ten or more times. The chain carries TRBV11-2 and TRBJ2-1; TRBD2 matches 9 bases. Trimming cost V 0 bases and J 0 bases; bases outside gene matches: 9. The CDR3 runs 19 residues. Looked up from germline, CDR1 is SGHAT and CDR2 is FQNNGV. The CDR3 DNA sequence: TGTGCCAGCAGCTTAGATAGGGCTAGCGGGGTCTCCTCCTACAATGAGCAGTTCTTC. Amino acid sequence: CASSLDRASGVSSYNEQFF.

There are many counts of this clonotype. The chain has TRBV6-1 and TRBJ1-1; a weak D match, TRBD1 (5 bases). Trimming removed 5 bases at V and 7 bases at J, with 17 bases between. Germline V CDR1 and CDR2: MNHNS, SASEGT. The CDR3 sequence is 14 residues long. In nucleotides, the CDR3 is TGTGCCAGCAGTATACTAGGGGATATCGATGAAGCTTTCTTT. Translated, it gives CASSILGDIDEAFF.

This clonotype was observed at least ten times. The genes are TRBV3-1 and TRBJ2-3; no clear D. This CDR3 contains 13 residues. The germline gives CDR1 LGHDT, CDR2 YNNKEL (reference sequence). V shed 3 bases and J shed 0 bases, with 4 bases lying between them. CDR3 region: CASSHASTDTQYF. In DNA form, the CDR3 reads TGTGCCAGCAGCCACGCTAGCACAGATACGCAGTATTTT.

This clonotype was seen ten or more times. The DNA for the CDR3 is TGTGCCAGCAGCACTAGATTCCTCTACGAGCAGTACTTC. It encodes CASSTRFLYEQYF. V and J are TRBV27 and TRBJ2-7; D is perhaps TRBD2 (5 bases). CDR1 and CDR2 (germline): MNHEY, SMNVEV (reference sequence). The CDR3 is 13 residues long. With 6 bases removed from V and 3 bases from J, the gap between germline ends came to 12 bases.

This clonotype was seen at least ten times. The chain employs TRBV7-8 and TRBJ2-6; possible D gene TRBD1, 5 bases. Germline V gene lookup returns CDR1 SGHVS and CDR2 FQNEAQ. V lost 6 bases, J lost 0 bases, and 12 bases lay in between. CDR3 size: 16 residues. CDR3 residues: CASSPGLRSGANVLTF. CDR3 nucleotides: TGTGCCAGCAGTCCAGGGCTACGCTCTGGGGCCAACGTCCTGACTTTC. The variable domain in full, completed from reference TRBV7-8 and TRBJ2-6, reads GAGVSQSPRYKVAKRGQDVALRCDPISGHVSLFWYQQALGQGPEFLTYFQNEAQLDKSGLPSDRFFAERPEGSVSTLKIQRTQQEDSAVYLCASSPGLRSGANVLTFGAGSRLTVL.

This clonotype was observed many times. The rearrangement uses TRBV11-2 and TRBJ1-2; tentative D call: TRBD1 (6 bases). Trimming removed 1 base from V and 8 bases from J, with 26 bases in between. This CDR3 comprises 18 residues. Germline CDR1 SGHAT, CDR2 FQNNGV. The CDR3: CASSLGDSGTSSLAGYTF. The CDR3 bases are TGTGCCAGCAGCTTAGGGGACTCCGGGACATCGAGCCTCGCGGGCTACACCTTC.

This clonotype was observed at least ten times. V is TRBV2 and J is TRBJ2-3, with 8 bases that match TRBD1. J gave up 2 bases and V 8 bases, and 3 bases lay outside the gene matches. The CDR3 contains 13 residues. Germline V gene data show CDR1 as SNHLY and CDR2 as FYNNEI. CDR3 nucleotides: TGTGCCAGCGGACAGGGTGTCACAGATACGCAGTATTTT. Protein sequence: CASGQGVTDTQYF.